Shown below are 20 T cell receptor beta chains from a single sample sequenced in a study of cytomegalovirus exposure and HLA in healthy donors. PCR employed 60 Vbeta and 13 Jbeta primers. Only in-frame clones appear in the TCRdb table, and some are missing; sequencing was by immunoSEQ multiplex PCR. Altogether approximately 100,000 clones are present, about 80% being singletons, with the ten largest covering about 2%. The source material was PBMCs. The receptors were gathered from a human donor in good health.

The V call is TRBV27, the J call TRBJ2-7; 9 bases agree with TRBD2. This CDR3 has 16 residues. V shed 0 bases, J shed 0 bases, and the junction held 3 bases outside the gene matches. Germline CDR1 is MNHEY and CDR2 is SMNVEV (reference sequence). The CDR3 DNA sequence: TGTGCCAGCAGTTTATCTTTAGCGGGGGCCTCCTACGAGCAGTACTTC. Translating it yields CASSLSLAGASYEQYF.

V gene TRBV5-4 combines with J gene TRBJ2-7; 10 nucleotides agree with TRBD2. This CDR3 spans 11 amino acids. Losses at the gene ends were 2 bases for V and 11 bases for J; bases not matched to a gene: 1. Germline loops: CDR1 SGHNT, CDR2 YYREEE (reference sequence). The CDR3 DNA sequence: TGTGCCAGCAGCTTTGGGACTAGCGAGTACTTC. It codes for CASSFGTSEYF.

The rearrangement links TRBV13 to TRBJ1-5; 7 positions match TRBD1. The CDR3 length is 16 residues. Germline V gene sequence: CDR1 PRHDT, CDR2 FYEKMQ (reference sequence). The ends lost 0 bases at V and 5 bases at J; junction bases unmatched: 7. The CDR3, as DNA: TGTGCCAGCAGCTTAGGCCTGATAGGGGGCGATCAGCCCCAGCATTTT. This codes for CASSLGLIGGDQPQHF.

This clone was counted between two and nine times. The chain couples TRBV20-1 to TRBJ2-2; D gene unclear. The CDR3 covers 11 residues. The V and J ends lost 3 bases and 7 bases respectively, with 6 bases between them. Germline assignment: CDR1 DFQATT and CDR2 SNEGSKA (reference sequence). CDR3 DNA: TGCAGTGCTAGTCTAATCGGGGAGCTGTTTTTT. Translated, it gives CSASLIGELFF.

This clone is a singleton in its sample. As DNA, the CDR3 is TGTGCCAGCAGCTTAGTTCAGGGTCCTAATGAAAAACTGTTTTTT. It encodes CASSLVQGPNEKLFF. J is TRBJ1-4 and V is TRBV7-9, with D possibly matching TRBD1 (5 bases). From germline, CDR1 is SEHNR and CDR2 FQNEAQ (reference sequence). V was shortened by 1 base and J by 3 bases, with 9 bases between the two germline ends. The length of the CDR3 is 15 residues.

CDR3 in amino acids: CASRSTGPYGYTF. As DNA, the CDR3 is TGCGCCAGCAGGTCGACAGGGCCCTATGGCTACACCTTC. The V call is TRBV10-2, the J call TRBJ1-2, with TRBD1 identical over 7 bases. Germline CDR1 WSHSY, CDR2 SAAADI. The ends lost 6 bases at V and 4 bases at J; junction bases unmatched: 5. The CDR3 has 13 residues.

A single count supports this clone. The CDR3: CAWSGDRASEKLFF. DNA for the CDR3: TGTGCCTGGAGTGGAGACAGGGCAAGCGAAAAACTGTTTTTT. This chain joins TRBV30 and TRBJ1-4, with 7 bases that match TRBD1. V was clipped by 1 base and J by 8 bases; unmatched bases: 7. The CDR3 spans 14 residues. CDR1 and CDR2 from the germline V gene are GTSNPN and SVGIG (reference sequence).

In nucleotides, the CDR3 is TGTGCCAGCAGCTTTTTCAAGGGACTAGCGGGAAACACCGGGGAGCTGTTTTTT. Translated: CASSFFKGLAGNTGELFF. This rearrangement joins TRBV7-2 to TRBJ2-2; 13 nucleotides line up with TRBD2. The CDR3 consists of 18 residues. Trimming removed 3 bases from V and 2 bases from J; junction bases left unmatched: 6. Germline V gives CDR1 SGHTA, CDR2 FQGNSA.

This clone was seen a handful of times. The CDR3 loop reads CASSAEAGGTDTQYF. CDR3 DNA: TGTGCCAGCAGTGCTGAGGCAGGGGGCACAGATACGCAGTATTTT. This chain connects TRBV6-5 to TRBJ2-3; the D gene is possibly TRBD1 (6 bases). Trimming cost V 5 bases and J 1 base, with 13 bases left between them. Per the germline V gene, CDR1 is MNHEY and CDR2 is SVGAGI. The CDR3 loop spans 15 amino acids.

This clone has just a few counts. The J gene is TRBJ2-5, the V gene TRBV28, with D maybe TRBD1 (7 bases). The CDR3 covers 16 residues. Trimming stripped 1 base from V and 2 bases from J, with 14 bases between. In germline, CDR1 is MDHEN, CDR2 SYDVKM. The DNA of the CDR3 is TGTGCCAGCAGTTTATCCACGGCGGGACAGCAAGAGACCCAGTACTTC. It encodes CASSLSTAGQQETQYF.

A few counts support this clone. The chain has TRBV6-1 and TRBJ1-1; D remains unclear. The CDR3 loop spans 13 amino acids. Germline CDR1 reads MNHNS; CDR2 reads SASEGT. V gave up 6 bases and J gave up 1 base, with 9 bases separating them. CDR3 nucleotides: TGTGCCAGCAGGGCCACAACGAACACTGAAGCTTTCTTT. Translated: CASRATTNTEAFF.

The CDR3 sequence: CASSGDIWSYEQYF. CDR3 DNA sequence: TGTGCCAGCAGTGGTGACATTTGGTCCTACGAGCAGTACTTC. V and J are TRBV6-1 and TRBJ2-5; the D is unclear. The J call is uncertain, as TRBJ2-7 better fits the DNA end. Germline V gene data show CDR1 as MNHNS and CDR2 as SASEGT. The CDR3 has 14 residues.

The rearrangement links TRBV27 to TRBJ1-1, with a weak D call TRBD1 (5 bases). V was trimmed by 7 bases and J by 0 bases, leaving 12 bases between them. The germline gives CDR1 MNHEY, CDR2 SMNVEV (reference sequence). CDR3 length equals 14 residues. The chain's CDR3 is CASTSAGVNTEAFF. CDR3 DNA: TGTGCCAGCACCTCCGCGGGGGTGAACACTGAAGCTTTCTTT.

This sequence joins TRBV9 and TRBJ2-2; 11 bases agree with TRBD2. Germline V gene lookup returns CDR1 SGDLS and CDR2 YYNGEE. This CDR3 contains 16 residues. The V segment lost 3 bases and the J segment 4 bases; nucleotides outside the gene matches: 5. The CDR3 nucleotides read TGTGCCAGCAGCGCACTAGCGGGGGCCCTCACCGGGGAGCTGTTTTTT. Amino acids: CASSALAGALTGELFF.

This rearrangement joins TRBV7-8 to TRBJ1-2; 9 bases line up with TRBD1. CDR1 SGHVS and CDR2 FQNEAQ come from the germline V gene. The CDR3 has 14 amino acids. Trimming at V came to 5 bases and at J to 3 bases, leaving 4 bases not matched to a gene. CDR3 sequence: CASSVDRGDYGYTF. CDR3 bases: TGTGCCAGCAGCGTTGACAGGGGGGACTATGGCTACACCTTC.

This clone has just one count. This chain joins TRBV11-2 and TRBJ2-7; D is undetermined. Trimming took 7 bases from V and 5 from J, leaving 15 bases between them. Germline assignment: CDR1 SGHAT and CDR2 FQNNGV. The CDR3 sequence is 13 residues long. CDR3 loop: CASTPSRLNEQYF. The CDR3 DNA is TGTGCCAGCACCCCCTCTCGGTTGAACGAGCAGTACTTC. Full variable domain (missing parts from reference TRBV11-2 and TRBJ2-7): EAGVAQSPRYKIIEKRQSVAFWCNPISGHATLYWYQQILGQGPKLLIQFQNNGVVDDSQLPKDRFSAERLKGVDSTLKIQPAKLEDSAVYLCASTPSRLNEQYFGPGTRLTVT.

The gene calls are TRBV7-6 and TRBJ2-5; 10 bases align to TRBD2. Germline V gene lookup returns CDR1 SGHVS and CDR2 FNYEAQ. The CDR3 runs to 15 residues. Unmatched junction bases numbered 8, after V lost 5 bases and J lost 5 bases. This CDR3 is CASSLSGGASETQYF. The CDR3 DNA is TGTGCCAGCAGCCTAAGCGGGGGGGCCTCTGAGACCCAGTACTTC. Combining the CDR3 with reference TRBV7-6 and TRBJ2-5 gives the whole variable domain GAGVSQSPRYKVTKRGQDVALRCDPISGHVSLYWYRQALGQGPEFLTYFNYEAQQDKSGLPNDRFSAERPEGSISTLTIQRTEQRDSAMYRCASSLSGGASETQYFGPGTRLLVL.

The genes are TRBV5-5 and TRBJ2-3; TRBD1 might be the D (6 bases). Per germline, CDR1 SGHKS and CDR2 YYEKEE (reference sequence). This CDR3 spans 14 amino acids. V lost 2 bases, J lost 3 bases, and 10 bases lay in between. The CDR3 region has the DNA TGTGCCAGCAGCTTAGCCAGGGGAACAGATACGCAGTATTTT. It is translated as CASSLARGTDTQYF. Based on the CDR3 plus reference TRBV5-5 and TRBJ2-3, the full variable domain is DAGVTQSPTHLIKTRGQQVTLRCSPISGHKSVSWYQQVLGQGPQFIFQYYEKEERGRGNFPDRFSARQFPNYSSELNVNALLLGDSALYLCASSLARGTDTQYFGPGTRLTVL.

Here the CDR3 DNA reads TGTGCCAGCAGCGTAGACCTAGCGGGAGGGCTACTCTACAATGAGCAGTTCTTC. Its translation is CASSVDLAGGLLYNEQFF. This sequence joins TRBV9 and TRBJ2-1, with TRBD2 identical over 12 bases. CDR3 length equals 18 residues. Losses at the gene ends were 0 bases for V and 3 bases for J; bases not matched to a gene: 7. Germline values: CDR1 SGDLS, CDR2 YYNGEE. The variable domain in full, with the rest retrieved from reference TRBV9 and TRBJ2-1, is DSGVTQTPKHLITATGQRVTLRCSPRSGDLSVYWYQQSLDQGLQFLIQYYNGEERAKGNILERFSAQQFPDLHSELNLSSLELGDSALYFCASSVDLAGGLLYNEQFFGPGTRLTVL.

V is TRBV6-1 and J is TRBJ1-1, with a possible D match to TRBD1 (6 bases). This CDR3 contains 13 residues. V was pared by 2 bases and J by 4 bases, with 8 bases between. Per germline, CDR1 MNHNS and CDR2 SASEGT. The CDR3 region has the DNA TGTGCCAGCAGTGAAATCAGGGGCACTGAAGCTTTCTTT. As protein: CASSEIRGTEAFF.